A selection of T cell receptor beta chains follows, all from one sample in a study of shared clonotypes between healthy human individuals. Sequencing was performed with immunoSEQ multiplex PCR; in TCRdb, only in-frame clones are kept and a portion is missing. The top ten hold approximately 0.37% of the sample, which has about 2.4 million clones, 90% to 95% seen once. The sequenced sample consisted of naive CD4+ T cells from PBMCs. The receptors here all came from a man aged 18 to 29 in good health. Some clones in this sample may be carry-over from other donors' samples. The CDR3 runs from the conserved cysteine through the conserved F or W. The D gene is left open where the match is weak. The size entry is marked missing in some rows and otherwise reads once, few, many or a size class.

17	TRBJ2-3	NA	NA	TRBV7-3	CASSLQGRQGGVDTQYF	TGTGCCAGCAGCCTACAAGGGAGGCAGGGCGGGGTAGATACGCAGTATTTT
11	TRBJ1-1	few	TRBD1	TRBV5-1	CASSLRGRPFF	TGCGCCAGCAGTCTTAGGGGGCGACCTTTCTTT
20	TRBJ2-3	NA	TRBD1	TRBV5-1	CASSWAGTGGTWDRADTQYF	TGCGCCAGCAGCTGGGCCGGGACAGGGGGTACATGGGATCGGGCAGATACGCAGTATTTT
15	TRBJ2-7	NA	TRBD2	TRBV4-1	CASSQGTSQTYEQYF	TGCGCCAGCAGCCAAGGGACTAGCCAAACCTACGAGCAGTACTTC
14	TRBJ2-7	NA	NA	TRBV7-2	CASSLSRASYEQYF	TGTGCCAGCAGCTTATCTAGGGCGTCCTACGAGCAGTACTTC
19	TRBJ2-7	NA	TRBD2	TRBV18	CASSLHRDGTSGVPYEQYF	TGTGCCAGCTCACTTCACAGGGATGGGACTAGCGGGGTACCCTACGAGCAGTACTTC
13	TRBJ2-4	NA	NA	TRBV7-9	CASSRNWGDIQYF	TGTGCCAGCAGCCGGAACTGGGGGGACATTCAGTACTTC
16	TRBJ1-5	NA	NA	TRBV9	CASSPGPTTSNQPQHF	TGTGCCAGCAGCCCCGGGCCGACCACTAGCAATCAGCCCCAGCATTTT
15	TRBJ1-3	NA	NA	TRBV5-4	CASSLGQRSGNTIYF	TGTGCCAGCAGTCTAGGACAGCGCTCTGGAAACACCATATATTTT
15	TRBJ2-3	NA	TRBD2	TRBV4-1	CASSLGTSVVNTQYF	TGCGCCAGCAGCTTGGGGACTAGCGTAGTAAATACGCAGTATTTT
15	TRBJ2-2	NA	NA	TRBV9	CASSVVQGGTGELFF	TGTGCCAGCAGCGTAGTTCAAGGAGGCACCGGGGAGCTGTTTTTT
14	TRBJ2-5	once	NA	TRBV12-5	CASGLEHRQETQYF	TGTGCTAGTGGTTTGGAGCATAGACAAGAGACCCAGTACTTC
15	TRBJ2-1	NA	TRBD1	TRBV28	CASSRTGGRYNEQFF	TGTGCCAGCAGTCGTACAGGGGGACGATACAATGAGCAGTTCTTC
15	TRBJ2-5	NA	NA	TRBV5-1	CASSLISSEQETQYF	TGCGCCAGCAGCTTGATTTCGTCTGAACAAGAGACCCAGTACTTC
13	TRBJ1-2	NA	NA	TRBV28	CASSTSGRDGYTF	TGTGCCAGCAGTACCTCCGGGAGAGATGGCTACACCTTC
16	TRBJ2-4	once	TRBD1	TRBV6-6	CASSPRQGSGKNIQYF	TGTGCCAGCAGCCCCCGACAGGGCTCGGGCAAAAACATTCAGTACTTC
12	TRBJ1-2	NA	NA	TRBV28	CASKEAAYGYTF	TGTGCCAGCAAGGAGGCTGCCTATGGCTACACCTTC
17	TRBJ1-1	once	NA	TRBV11-2	CASSHRQALIVNTEAFF	TGTGCCAGCAGCCACCGACAGGCGTTGATAGTAAACACTGAAGCTTTCTTT
14	TRBJ1-1	NA	TRBD1	TRBV5-1	CASSARGLNTEAFF	TGCGCCAGCAGCGCCAGGGGGCTAAACACTGAAGCTTTCTTT
15	TRBJ2-5	NA	NA	TRBV5-1	CASSLLGTVKETQYF	TGCGCCAGCAGCTTGTTAGGCACGGTAAAAGAGACCCAGTACTTC
13	TRBJ1-2	NA	TRBD1	TRBV28	CASSSGQGFGYTF	TGTGCCAGCAGTTCCGGACAGGGGTTCGGCTACACCTTC
13	TRBJ1-5	NA	TRBD1	TRBV30	CAWTDRAGQPQHF	TGTGCCTGGACTGACAGGGCCGGACAGCCCCAGCATTTT
15	TRBJ2-4	NA	TRBD1	TRBV2	CASSEQAAGGGIQYF	TGTGCCAGCAGTGAACAGGCGGCAGGGGGCGGCATTCAGTACTTC
16	TRBJ2-3	NA	TRBD1	TRBV4-3	CASSQGGQGAADTQYF	TGCGCCAGCAGCCAAGGGGGACAGGGGGCCGCAGATACGCAGTATTTT
14	TRBJ2-2	once	NA	TRBV6-1	CASSGIGWNGELFF	TGTGCCAGCAGTGGGATAGGGTGGAACGGGGAGCTGTTTTTT
15	TRBJ2-3	NA	TRBD1	TRBV5-6	CASSFLDRVSDTQYF	TGTGCCAGCAGCTTCCTGGACAGGGTTTCCGATACGCAGTATTTT
18	TRBJ2-6	NA	TRBD2	TRBV7-2	CASSLTLAGVAGANVLTF	TGTGCCAGCAGCTTAACACTAGCGGGAGTGGCTGGGGCCAACGTCCTGACTTTC